The sequence of this T cell receptor (beta chain) was determined in a study of beta chain features in type 1 diabetes. About the study: Examination of sorted cells across all samples involved around 100,000,000 cells.

The CDR3 runs to 13 residues. Trimming stripped 1 base from V and 8 bases from J, with 11 bases between. Germline V gives CDR1 SGHDN, CDR2 FVKESK. Regarding the study as a whole: There was a moderate but significant shortening of TCRB CDR3s in all four CD4+ subsets of Type 1 diabetes patients. VDJ junctions sequenced from type 1 diabetes patients showed fewer insertions and more deletions.

This clone was seen a few times. The antigen is undetermined. Sequencing targeted expressed TCRB transcripts, as all isolated RNA had been reverse transcribed. Some clones are missing from TCRdb's copy, which holds only in-frame ones; the method was immunoSEQ multiplex PCR. The sample lists 310,000 or so clones; 7% to 10% were seen once. One heparinised blood draw averaging about 110 mL was given by each donor. Sequencing used central memory CD4+ T cells from blood. The TCR sequence derives from a man younger than 45 with type 1 diabetes. The V call is TRBV14, the J call TRBJ1-1; D not resolved. CDR3 amino acids: CASSQASVLEAFF. The CDR3, as DNA: TGTGCCAGCAGCCAAGCATCAGTTTTAGAAGCTTTCTTT.